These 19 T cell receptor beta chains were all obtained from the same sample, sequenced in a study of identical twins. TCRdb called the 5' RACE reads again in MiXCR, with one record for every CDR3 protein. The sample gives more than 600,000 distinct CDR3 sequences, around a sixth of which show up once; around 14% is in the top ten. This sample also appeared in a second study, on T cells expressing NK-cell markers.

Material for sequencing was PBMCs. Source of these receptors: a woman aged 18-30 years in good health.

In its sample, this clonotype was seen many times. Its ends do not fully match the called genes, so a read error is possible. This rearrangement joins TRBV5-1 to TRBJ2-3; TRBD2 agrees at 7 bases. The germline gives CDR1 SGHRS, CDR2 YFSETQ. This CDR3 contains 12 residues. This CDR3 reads CASSLAGDTQYF. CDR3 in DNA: TGTGCCAGCAGCTTAGCGGGAGATACGCAGTATTTT.

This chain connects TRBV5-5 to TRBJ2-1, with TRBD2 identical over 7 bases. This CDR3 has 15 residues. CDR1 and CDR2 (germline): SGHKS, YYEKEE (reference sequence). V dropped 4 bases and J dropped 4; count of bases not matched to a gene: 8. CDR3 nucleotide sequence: TGTGCCAGCAGCCCAGAGCGGGACCTATACAATGAGCAGTTCTTC. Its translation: CASSPERDLYNEQFF.

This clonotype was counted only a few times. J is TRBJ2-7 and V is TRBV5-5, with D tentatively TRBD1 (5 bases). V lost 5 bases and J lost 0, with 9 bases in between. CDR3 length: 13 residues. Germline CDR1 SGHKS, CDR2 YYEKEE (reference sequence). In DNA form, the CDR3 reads TGTGCCAGCAGGCGACAGAGCTCCTACGAGCAGTACTTC. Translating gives CASRRQSSYEQYF.

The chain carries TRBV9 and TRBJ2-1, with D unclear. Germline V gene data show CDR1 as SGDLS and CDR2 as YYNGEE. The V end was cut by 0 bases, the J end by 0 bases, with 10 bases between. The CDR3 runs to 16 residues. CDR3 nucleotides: TGTGCCAGCAGCGTAGCTACGCGGTCCTCCTACAATGAGCAGTTCTTC. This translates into CASSVATRSSYNEQFF.

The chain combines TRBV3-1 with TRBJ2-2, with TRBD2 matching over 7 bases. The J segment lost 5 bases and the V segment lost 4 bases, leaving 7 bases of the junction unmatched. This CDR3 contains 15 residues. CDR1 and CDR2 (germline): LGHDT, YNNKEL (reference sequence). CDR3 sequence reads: CASSRRGGKTGELFF. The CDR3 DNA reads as TGTGCCAGCAGCCGGCGGGGAGGGAAAACCGGGGAGCTGTTTTTT.

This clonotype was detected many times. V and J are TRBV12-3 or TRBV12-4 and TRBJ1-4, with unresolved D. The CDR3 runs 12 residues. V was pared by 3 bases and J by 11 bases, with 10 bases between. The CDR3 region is CASSFPVGKLFF. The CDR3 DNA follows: TGTGCCAGCAGTTTTCCGGTGGGGAAACTGTTTTTT.

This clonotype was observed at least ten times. CDR3 DNA: TGCGCCAGCAGCCCGCGCCGGGACAGCCACAATGAGCAGTTCTTC. It specifies CASSPRRDSHNEQFF. The V gene is TRBV5-1, the J gene TRBJ2-1; 7 nucleotides match TRBD1. The V gene's germline CDR1 is SGHRS and CDR2 YFSETQ. V gave up 4 bases and J gave up 5 bases; unmatched junction bases: 9. CDR3 size: 15 residues.

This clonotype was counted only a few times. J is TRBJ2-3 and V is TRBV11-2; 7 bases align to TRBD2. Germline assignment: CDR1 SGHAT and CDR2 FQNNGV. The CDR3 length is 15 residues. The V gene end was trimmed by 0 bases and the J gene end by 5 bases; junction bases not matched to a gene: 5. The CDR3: CASSLDLGGRDTQYF. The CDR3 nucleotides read TGTGCCAGCAGCTTAGATTTGGGAGGGAGAGATACGCAGTATTTT.

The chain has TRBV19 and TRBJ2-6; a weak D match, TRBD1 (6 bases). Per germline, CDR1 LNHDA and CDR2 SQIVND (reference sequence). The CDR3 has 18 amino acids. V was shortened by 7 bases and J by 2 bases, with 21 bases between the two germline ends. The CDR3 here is CASTYLRQGTTGANVLTF. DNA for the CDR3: TGTGCCAGTACCTATCTGCGCCAAGGGACAACTGGGGCCAACGTCCTGACTTTC.

The CDR3 region has the DNA TGTGCCAGCAGCTTAGAGAGGGGCAGGGGCCTCAGTCAGTGGGAGCAGTACTTC. Its protein product is CASSLERGRGLSQWEQYF. The rearrangement uses TRBV7-8 and TRBJ2-7; D is possibly TRBD1 (6 bases). Trimming removed 1 base at V and 7 bases at J, with 26 bases between. This CDR3 region has 18 residues. CDR1 SGHVS and CDR2 FQNEAQ come from the germline V gene.

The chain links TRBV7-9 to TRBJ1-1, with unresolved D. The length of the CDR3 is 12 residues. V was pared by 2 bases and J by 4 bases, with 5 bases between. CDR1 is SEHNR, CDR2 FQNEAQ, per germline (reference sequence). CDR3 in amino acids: CASSLMSTEAFF. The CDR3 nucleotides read TGTGCCAGCAGCTTAATGAGCACTGAAGCTTTCTTT.

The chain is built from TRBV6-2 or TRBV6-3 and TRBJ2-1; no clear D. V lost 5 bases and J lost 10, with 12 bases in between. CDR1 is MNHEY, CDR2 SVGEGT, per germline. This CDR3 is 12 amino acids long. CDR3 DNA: TGTGCCAGCAGTCCTTTCCAACGGGAGCAGTTCTTC. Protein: CASSPFQREQFF.

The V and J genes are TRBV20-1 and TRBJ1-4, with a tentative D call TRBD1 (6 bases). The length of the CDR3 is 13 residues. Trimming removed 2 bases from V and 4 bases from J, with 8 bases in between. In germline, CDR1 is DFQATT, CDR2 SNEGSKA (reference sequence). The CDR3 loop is CSARPDSNEKLFF. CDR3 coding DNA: TGCAGTGCTAGACCGGACAGTAATGAAAAACTGTTTTTT.

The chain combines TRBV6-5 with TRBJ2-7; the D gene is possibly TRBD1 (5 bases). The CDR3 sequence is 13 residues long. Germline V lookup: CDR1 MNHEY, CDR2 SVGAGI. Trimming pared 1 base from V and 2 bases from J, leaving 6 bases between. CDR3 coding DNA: TGTGCCAGCAGTTACTGGGGCCCCTACGAGCAGTACTTC. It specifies CASSYWGPYEQYF.

The CDR3 sequence is CASRPLGLTGGELFF. The CDR3 DNA sequence: TGTGCCAGCAGACCCTTGGGCCTTACAGGCGGGGAGCTGTTTTTT. V usage is TRBV12-3 or TRBV12-4 and J usage is TRBJ2-2, with a possible D match to TRBD1 (5 bases). The CDR3 is 15 residues long. The V and J ends lost 6 bases and 7 bases respectively, with 18 bases between them.

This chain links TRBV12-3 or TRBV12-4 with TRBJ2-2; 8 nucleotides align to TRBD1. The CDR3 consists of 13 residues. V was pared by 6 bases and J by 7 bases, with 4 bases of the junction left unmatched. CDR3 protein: CASRTGVVGELFF. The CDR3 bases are TGTGCCAGCAGGACAGGGGTGGTCGGGGAGCTGTTTTTT.

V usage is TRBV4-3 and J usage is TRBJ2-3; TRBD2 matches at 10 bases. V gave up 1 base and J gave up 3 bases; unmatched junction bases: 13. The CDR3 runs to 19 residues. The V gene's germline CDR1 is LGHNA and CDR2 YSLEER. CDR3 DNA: TGCGCCAGCAGCCAAGCCCTCCTGGGTCCTAGCGGGAGTACAGATACGCAGTATTTT. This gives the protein CASSQALLGPSGSTDTQYF.

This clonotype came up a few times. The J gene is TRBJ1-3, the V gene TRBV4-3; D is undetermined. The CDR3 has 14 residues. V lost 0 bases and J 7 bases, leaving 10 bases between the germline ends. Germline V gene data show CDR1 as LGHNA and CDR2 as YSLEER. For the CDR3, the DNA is TGCGCCAGCAGCCAAGAGGCCAATTTGAACACCATATATTTT. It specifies CASSQEANLNTIYF.

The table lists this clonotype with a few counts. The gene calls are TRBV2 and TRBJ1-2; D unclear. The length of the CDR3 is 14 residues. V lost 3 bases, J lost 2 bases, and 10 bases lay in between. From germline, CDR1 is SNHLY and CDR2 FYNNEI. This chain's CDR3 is CASSDGDLNYGYTF. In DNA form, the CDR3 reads TGTGCCAGCAGTGACGGGGATCTAAACTATGGCTACACCTTC.